These 14 T cell receptor beta chains came from one sample sequenced in a study of OX40 agonist ivuxolimab in advanced cancers. The repertoire was sequenced with immunoSEQ multiplex PCR; TCRdb's copy has only in-frame clones and lacks some. This table has around 10,000 clones, approximately 71% appearing once. This specimen consisted of CD4+ or CD8+ T cells sorted from blood, obtained in a trial of the OX40 agonist ivuxolimab. These receptors all stem from an adult with an advanced solid tumor such as melanoma, head and neck, liver or kidney cancer.

The chain recombines TRBV28 with TRBJ2-7, with a possible D match to TRBD2 (6 bases). CDR1 is MDHEN and CDR2 is SYDVKM in the germline V gene. The CDR3 contains 15 residues. The V end was cut by 7 bases, the J end by 0 bases, with 16 bases between. Here the CDR3 reads CASTSGEDASYEQYF. The CDR3 coding sequence is TGTGCCAGCACCTCCGGGGAGGATGCCTCCTACGAGCAGTACTTC.

The chain recombines TRBV4-1 with TRBJ1-1; possible D gene TRBD1, 5 bases. The V end lost 2 bases, the J end lost 4 bases, and 14 bases lay between the germline ends. Germline lookup yields CDR1 MGHRA and CDR2 YSYEKL. The CDR3 consists of 15 residues. The CDR3 DNA follows: TGCGCCAGCAGCCAAAATTCAGGGACTTCCACTGAAGCTTTCTTT. The encoded protein is CASSQNSGTSTEAFF.

V and J are TRBV6-1 and TRBJ1-1; D unclear. Deletions cut 3 bases from V and 7 bases from J, with 12 bases between. The CDR3 runs to 13 residues. The germline V gene has CDR1 MNHNS and CDR2 SASEGT. CDR3 DNA sequence: TGTGCCAGCAGTGAGTTTTTTTACAGTGAAGCTTTCTTT. Its translation: CASSEFFYSEAFF.

This clone was picked up one time. The chain carries TRBV6-4 and TRBJ2-2; 10 bases are a match to TRBD2. Germline CDR1 and CDR2: MRHNA and SNTAGT. This CDR3 spans 15 amino acids. The trim removed 10 bases at V and 5 bases at J, leaving 10 bases unmatched. In DNA, the CDR3 is TGTGCCACCTCGGCTAGCGGGGGCCCGACCGGGGAGCTGTTTTTT. Protein sequence: CATSASGGPTGELFF.

The J gene is TRBJ2-5, the V gene TRBV28; 8 positions match TRBD1. Germline V gene lookup returns CDR1 MDHEN and CDR2 SYDVKM. Germline trimming cut 5 bases from V and 4 bases from J; bases unmatched to any gene: 12. CDR3 size: 16 residues. In nucleotides, the CDR3 is TGTGCCAGCAGTACCCGTACGACCACAGGGGGAGAGACCCAGTACTTC. It is translated as CASSTRTTTGGETQYF.

This clone is termed hyperexpanded (1% or more). V gene TRBV10-1 combines with J gene TRBJ2-1, with 7 nucleotides matching TRBD2. The CDR3 extends over 13 amino acids. V was pared by 7 bases and J by 8 bases, with 8 bases of the junction left unmatched. The V gene's germline CDR1 is WNHNN and CDR2 SYGVQD (reference sequence). The CDR3 here is CASITSDPDEQFF. The DNA for the CDR3 is TGCGCCAGCATTACTAGCGATCCGGATGAGCAGTTCTTC.

The J gene is TRBJ2-7, the V gene TRBV5-6; TRBD1 matches 9 bases. CDR3 length: 14 residues. Germline V CDR1 and CDR2: SGHDT, YYEEEE. The trim removed 6 bases at V and 7 bases at J, leaving 11 bases unmatched. In DNA form, the CDR3 reads TGTGCCAGCACCTGGGACAGGGACTTGGGGGAGCAGTACTTC. It yields the protein CASTWDRDLGEQYF.

This chain connects TRBV29-1 to TRBJ2-3, with 14 bases that match TRBD2. This CDR3 is 14 amino acids long. V was clipped by 3 bases and J by 8 bases; unmatched bases: 4. Germline lookup yields CDR1 SQVTM and CDR2 ANQGSEA. DNA of the CDR3: TGCAGCGTTGAGGGACTAGCGGGGGAGGGTACGCAGTATTTT. It yields the protein CSVEGLAGEGTQYF.

This clone was seen just once. V usage is TRBV7-8 and J usage is TRBJ1-4; 8 bases match TRBD1. Germline lookup yields CDR1 SGHVS and CDR2 FQNEAQ. The CDR3 totals 15 residues. The V and J ends lost 3 bases and 4 bases, in that order; junction bases with no gene match: 4. In nucleotides, the CDR3 is TGTGCCAGCAGCTTGGACAGGGTTCTTAATGAAAAACTGTTTTTT. Protein sequence: CASSLDRVLNEKLFF. The variable domain in full, with the rest retrieved from reference TRBV7-8 and TRBJ1-4, is GAGVSQSPRYKVAKRGQDVALRCDPISGHVSLFWYQQALGQGPEFLTYFQNEAQLDKSGLPSDRFFAERPEGSVSTLKIQRTQQEDSAVYLCASSLDRVLNEKLFFGSGTQLSVL.

The V gene is TRBV4-1, the J gene TRBJ2-1, with D possibly called TRBD1 or TRBD2 (5 bases each). CDR3 length: 12 residues. The V end lost 4 bases, the J end lost 8 bases, and 9 bases lay between the germline ends. Germline V CDR1 and CDR2: MGHRA, YSYEKL. CDR3 bases: TGCGCCAGCAGCCCCGGGACGCATGAGCAGTTCTTC. Its protein is CASSPGTHEQFF.

V usage is TRBV6-1 and J usage is TRBJ2-1; D unresolved. CDR3 size: 12 residues. Trimming pared 4 bases from V and 15 bases from J, leaving 16 bases between. Looked up from germline, CDR1 is MNHNS and CDR2 is SASEGT. The CDR3 bases are TGTGCCAGCAGTGTTGGCTACCCAGCGCCGTTCTTC. Its translation is CASSVGYPAPFF.

Relative to its sample, this clone is medium-sized. The chain links TRBV28 to TRBJ2-3; D is possibly TRBD1 (5 bases). The CDR3 is made up of 14 amino acids. Germline V gene lookup returns CDR1 MDHEN and CDR2 SYDVKM. The V end was cut by 5 bases, the J end by 0 bases, with 9 bases between. The DNA for the CDR3 is TGTGCCAGCAGTCTACAGGTTAGCACAGATACGCAGTATTTT. This codes for CASSLQVSTDTQYF. The full variable domain, rest sourced from reference TRBV28 and TRBJ2-3, is DVKVTQSSRYLVKRTGEKVFLECVQDMDHENMFWYRQDPGLGLRLIYFSYDVKMKEKGDIPEGYSVSREKKERFSLILESASTNQTSMYLCASSLQVSTDTQYFGPGTRLTVL.

The rearrangement links TRBV6-1 to TRBJ2-7, with TRBD2 matching over 9 bases. The V and J ends lost 0 bases and 0 bases, in that order; junction bases with no gene match: 0. Germline assignment: CDR1 MNHNS and CDR2 SASEGT. CDR3 length equals 15 residues. DNA of the CDR3: TGTGCCAGCAGTGAAGCTAGCGGGAGCTCCTACGAGCAGTACTTC. As protein: CASSEASGSSYEQYF.

The chain employs TRBV28 and TRBJ2-3, with TRBD2 matching 11 bases. Germline V gene lookup returns CDR1 MDHEN and CDR2 SYDVKM. This CDR3 region has 16 residues. With V trimmed by 6 bases and J by 7 bases, 12 bases remained unmatched. In DNA form, the CDR3 reads TGTGCCAGCAGCCTCACCCCTAGCGGGAGGTTCTATACGCAGTATTTT. Its protein is CASSLTPSGRFYTQYF.